Below, 15 T cell receptor beta chains from the same sample are listed, as sequenced in a study of radiotherapy plus CTLA-4 blockade in lung cancer. Assay: immunoSEQ multiplex PCR; the TCRdb copy retains only in-frame clones and omits some. The profile shows tens of thousands of clones, around 81% of them singletons. Sequenced here: peripheral blood, sampled from a patient treated with radiotherapy plus ipilimumab. These receptors all come from a human donor with non-small cell lung cancer who had a partial response to radiotherapy plus ipilimumab. Some clones in this sample may be carry-over from other donors' samples.

The chain joins TRBV6-6 to TRBJ2-2; tentative D call: TRBD2 (5 bases). The V end lost 6 bases, the J end lost 4 bases, and 18 bases lay between the germline ends. CDR3 length: 16 residues. Germline loops: CDR1 MNHNY, CDR2 SVGAGI (reference sequence). CDR3 residues: CASRDWPGGATGELFF. The CDR3 nucleotides read TGTGCCAGCAGAGATTGGCCCGGAGGTGCCACCGGGGAGCTGTTTTTT.

The CDR3 DNA reads TGCGCCAGCAGCTTGGTTTACTCGGACAGAGGCACTGAAGCTTTCTTT. This codes for CASSLVYSDRGTEAFF. The V call is TRBV5-1, the J call TRBJ1-1, with D possibly being TRBD1 (6 bases). Germline-derived CDR1 and CDR2 are SGHRS and YFSETQ. V was shortened by 0 bases and J by 4 bases, with 16 bases between the two germline ends. The CDR3 covers 16 residues. Based on the CDR3 plus reference TRBV5-1 and TRBJ1-1, the full variable domain is KAGVTQTPRYLIKTRGQQVTLSCSPISGHRSVSWYQQTPGQGLQFLFEYFSETQRNKGNFPGRFSGRQFSNSRSEMNVSTLELGDSALYLCASSLVYSDRGTEAFFGQGTRLTVV.

This rearrangement joins TRBV19 to TRBJ1-1; 8 bases line up with TRBD1. This CDR3 region has 13 residues. Germline trimming cut 4 bases from V and 4 bases from J; bases unmatched to any gene: 2. Germline CDR1 reads LNHDA; CDR2 reads SQIVND (reference sequence). The CDR3 loop is CASSTGGVTEAFF. DNA for the CDR3: TGTGCCAGTAGTACAGGGGGCGTCACTGAAGCTTTCTTT.

This chain uses TRBV18 with TRBJ2-4; TRBD2 agrees at 7 bases. The CDR3 is 17 amino acids. J lost 1 base, V lost 3 bases, and 9 bases had no gene match. Per germline, CDR1 KGHSH and CDR2 LQKENI. CDR3 nucleotides: TGTGCCAGCTCACCTACGGGGGAGGGGCTGGCCAAAAACATTCAGTACTTC. It specifies CASSPTGEGLAKNIQYF. Drawing the rest from reference TRBV18 and TRBJ2-4, the complete variable domain is NAGVMQNPRHLVRRRGQEARLRCSPMKGHSHVYWYRQLPEEGLKFMVYLQKENIIDESGMPKERFSAEFPKEGPSILRIQQVVRGDSAAYFCASSPTGEGLAKNIQYFGAGTRLSVL.

This chain links TRBV9 with TRBJ2-7; D is ambiguous. The V and J ends lost 4 bases and 4 bases respectively, with 9 bases between them. Germline V gene lookup returns CDR1 SGDLS and CDR2 YYNGEE. There are 12 residues in the CDR3. The DNA of the CDR3 is TGTGCCAGCAGCCCAGGTTTATACGAGCAGTACTTC. Protein sequence: CASSPGLYEQYF.

V usage is TRBV14 and J usage is TRBJ2-1; 9 nucleotides match TRBD1. CDR3 length equals 16 residues. Germline CDR1 reads SGHDN; CDR2 reads FVKESK. J was trimmed by 6 bases and V by 6 bases; bases with no gene match: 12. The CDR3 is CASSPPGTGFINEQFF. The DNA of the CDR3 is TGTGCCAGCAGTCCTCCCGGGACAGGGTTTATCAATGAGCAGTTCTTC.

V is TRBV28 and J is TRBJ2-7; perhaps TRBD1 as D (5 bases). The ends were cut back, 6 bases at V and 1 base at J, with 13 bases in the middle. The germline V gene encodes CDR1 MDHEN and CDR2 SYDVKM. This CDR3 is built from 14 residues. CDR3 region: CASSLGHVSYEQYF. For the CDR3, the DNA is TGTGCCAGCAGCCTAGGACACGTATCCTACGAGCAGTACTTC.

The J gene is TRBJ2-6, the V gene TRBV11-1, with 7 bases fitting TRBD2. V was clipped by 6 bases and J by 2 bases; unmatched bases: 4. Per the germline V gene, CDR1 is SGHAT and CDR2 is FQDESV (reference sequence). There are 15 residues in the CDR3. The DNA of the CDR3 is TGTGCCAGCAGATATGGGGGGGCTGGGGCCAACGTCCTGACTTTC. It translates to CASRYGGAGANVLTF.

The chain employs TRBV28 and TRBJ2-1; 7 bases line up with TRBD2. The CDR3 is 15 amino acids. The germline V gene has CDR1 MDHEN and CDR2 SYDVKM. V trimming: 4 bases; J trimming: 4 bases; junction bases outside the gene matches: 7. CDR3 loop: CASSSGASGYNEQFF. CDR3 in DNA: TGTGCCAGCAGTTCCGGGGCTAGCGGTTACAATGAGCAGTTCTTC.

The genes are TRBV5-4 and TRBJ1-1; D may be TRBD1 (6 bases). The CDR3 is made up of 12 amino acids. CDR1 is SGHNT, CDR2 YYREEE, per germline (reference sequence). V lost 3 bases and J 7 bases, leaving 10 bases between the germline ends. The CDR3 spells CASSYREGEAFF. As DNA, the CDR3 is TGTGCCAGCAGCTACAGGGAAGGTGAAGCTTTCTTT.

The chain employs TRBV7-6 and TRBJ2-7; no reliable D call. Germline V CDR1 and CDR2: SGHVS, FNYEAQ. V lost 2 bases and J lost 0, with 8 bases in between. The CDR3 has 14 residues. This chain's CDR3 is CASSLLAYSYEQYF. DNA of the CDR3: TGTGCCAGCAGCTTATTGGCTTACTCCTACGAGCAGTACTTC.

The V call is TRBV28, the J call TRBJ1-2; 11 bases align to TRBD1. The CDR3 is 18 amino acids. Unmatched junction bases numbered 12, after V lost 6 bases and J lost 0 bases. Looked up from germline, CDR1 is MDHEN and CDR2 is SYDVKM. CDR3 protein: CASSSWTGGYTPNYGYTF. DNA for the CDR3: TGTGCCAGCAGCAGCTGGACAGGGGGCTACACCCCTAACTATGGCTACACCTTC.

The chain carries TRBV7-2 and TRBJ2-5; 7 nucleotides match TRBD2. J gave up 5 bases and V 2 bases, and 5 bases lay outside the gene matches. The CDR3 has 14 amino acids. Per the germline V gene, CDR1 is SGHTA and CDR2 is FQGNSA. DNA of the CDR3: TGTGCCAGCAGCTTAAGGAGGGGAGGGGAGACCCAGTACTTC. It specifies CASSLRRGGETQYF.

This clone was recorded a few times. The chain recombines TRBV5-1 with TRBJ2-3; D is possibly TRBD2 (5 bases). Trimming stripped 2 bases from V and 3 bases from J, with 13 bases between. Germline lookup yields CDR1 SGHRS and CDR2 YFSETQ. There are 15 residues in the CDR3. The CDR3 DNA follows: TGCGCCAGCAGCTTTGGGCTAGCTAGTACAGATACGCAGTATTTT. As protein: CASSFGLASTDTQYF.

CDR3: CASSSDRNQPQHF. The CDR3 DNA reads as TGTGCCAGCAGCTCGGACAGAAATCAGCCCCAGCATTTT. The chain links TRBV6-5 to TRBJ1-5, with D possibly matching TRBD1 (6 bases). Trimming stripped 6 bases from V and 4 bases from J, with 10 bases between. Germline lookup yields CDR1 MNHEY and CDR2 SVGAGI. The CDR3 length is 13 residues.